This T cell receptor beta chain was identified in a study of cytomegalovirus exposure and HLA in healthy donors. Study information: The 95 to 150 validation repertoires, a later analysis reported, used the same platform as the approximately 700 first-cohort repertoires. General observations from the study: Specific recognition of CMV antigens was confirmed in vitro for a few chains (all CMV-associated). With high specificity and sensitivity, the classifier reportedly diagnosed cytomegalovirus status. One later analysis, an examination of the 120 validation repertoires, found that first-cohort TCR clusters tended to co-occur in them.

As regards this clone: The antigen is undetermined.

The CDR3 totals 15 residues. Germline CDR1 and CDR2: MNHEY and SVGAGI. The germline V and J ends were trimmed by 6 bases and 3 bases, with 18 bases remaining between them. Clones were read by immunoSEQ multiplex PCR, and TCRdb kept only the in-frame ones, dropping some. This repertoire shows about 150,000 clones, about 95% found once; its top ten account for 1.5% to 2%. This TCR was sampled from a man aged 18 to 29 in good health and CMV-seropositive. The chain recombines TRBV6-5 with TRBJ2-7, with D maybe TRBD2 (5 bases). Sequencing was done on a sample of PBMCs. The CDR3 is CASRPDGEGYYEQYF. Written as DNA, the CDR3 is TGTGCCAGCAGACCGGACGGGGAAGGGTACTACGAGCAGTACTTC.